Following are 17 T cell receptor beta chains from one sample sequenced in a study of blood T cell repertoires in COVID-19. Measured with immunoSEQ multiplex PCR; TCRdb has only the in-frame clones, and not every one. The sample has 150,000 to 200,000 clones, 85% to 90% seen once; the top ten hold approximately 4.5%. Material for sequencing was peripheral blood. Receptors were obtained from a human donor in a cohort sampled during active COVID-19.

This clone was observed a few times. V gene TRBV15 combines with J gene TRBJ1-5, with 11 bases aligning to TRBD1. V gave up 7 bases and J gave up 1 base; unmatched junction bases: 12. This CDR3 is built from 18 residues. Germline V gene data show CDR1 as LNHNV and CDR2 as YYDKDF (reference sequence). In DNA, the CDR3 is TGTGCCACCAAATTCCGGGACAGGGGGTTCGGCAGCAATCAGCCCCAGCATTTT. It codes for CATKFRDRGFGSNQPQHF.

This chain connects TRBV7-6 to TRBJ2-1; TRBD1 matches at 9 bases. The V gene end was trimmed by 5 bases and the J gene end by 5 bases; junction bases not matched to a gene: 10. The CDR3 is 16 residues long. Germline V lookup: CDR1 SGHVS, CDR2 FNYEAQ. CDR3 nucleotides: TGTGCCAGCAGCCCCGGGACAGGGAGGTTCAACAATGAGCAGTTCTTC. Its protein product is CASSPGTGRFNNEQFF.

V usage is TRBV19 and J usage is TRBJ1-1; perhaps TRBD1 as D (6 bases). Deletions cut 6 bases from V and 1 base from J, with 15 bases between. Germline loops: CDR1 LNHDA, CDR2 SQIVND (reference sequence). The CDR3 is made up of 15 amino acids. The CDR3 reads CASRGGAGRNTEAFF. The CDR3 DNA reads as TGTGCCAGTAGAGGGGGGGCGGGCAGGAACACTGAAGCTTTCTTT.

The V gene is TRBV2, the J gene TRBJ2-1; 7 positions agree with TRBD1. Germline lookup yields CDR1 SNHLY and CDR2 FYNNEI. The CDR3 has 15 amino acids. With V trimmed by 6 bases and J by 0 bases, 5 bases remained unmatched. This CDR3 is CASRQGKSSYNEQFF. DNA for the CDR3: TGTGCCAGCAGACAGGGGAAGAGCTCCTACAATGAGCAGTTCTTC. The full variable domain, completed using reference TRBV2 and TRBJ2-1, is EPEVTQTPSHQVTQMGQEVILRCVPISNHLYFYWYRQILGQKVEFLVSFYNNEISEKSEIFDDQFSVERPDGSNFTLKIRSTKLEDSAMYFCASRQGKSSYNEQFFGPGTRLTVL.

This sequence joins TRBV12-2 and TRBJ1-1; no check of the table's D call, TRBD1, against the DNA was made. TRBV12-2 is a pseudogene locus. This CDR3 contains 18 residues. The CDR3: CASRFPPIPGTANTEAFF. The DNA for the CDR3 is TGTGCAAGTCGCTTCCCACCTATTCCTGGGACAGCCAACACTGAAGCTTTCTTT.

V usage is TRBV20-1 and J usage is TRBJ1-1, with TRBD1 matching 7 bases. V lost 6 bases, J lost 4 bases, and 2 bases stayed unmatched. Germline CDR1 DFQATT, CDR2 SNEGSKA (reference sequence). The CDR3 contains 11 residues. CDR3 loop: CSAPGGTEAFF. The CDR3, as DNA: TGCAGTGCGCCAGGGGGCACTGAAGCTTTCTTT.

The CDR3 bases are TGTGCCAGCAGCTTGGTTAGCCACTCTGGAAACACCATATATTTT. Translating it yields CASSLVSHSGNTIYF. The chain is built from TRBV5-5 and TRBJ1-3; no clear D gene. V gave up 0 bases and J gave up 0 bases, with 7 bases separating them. The CDR3 totals 15 residues. The germline V gene encodes CDR1 SGHKS and CDR2 YYEKEE (reference sequence).

To note about this clone: The same CDR3 also results from other DNA sequences found in this sample. V usage is TRBV27 and J usage is TRBJ1-5; D is perhaps TRBD1 (6 bases). From germline, CDR1 is MNHEY and CDR2 SMNVEV (reference sequence). V was shortened by 0 bases and J by 7 bases, with 10 bases between the two germline ends. CDR3 size: 14 residues. CDR3 nucleotides: TGTGCCAGCAGTTTATCGGGAGGGGGACAGCCCCAGCATTTT. Amino acids: CASSLSGGGQPQHF.

This rearrangement joins TRBV5-1 to TRBJ2-5; 9 nucleotides agree with TRBD1. CDR3 length: 17 amino acids. Germline V gives CDR1 SGHRS, CDR2 YFSETQ. Losses at the gene ends were 2 bases for V and 2 bases for J; bases not matched to a gene: 10. The CDR3 loop reads CASSFVYRGRGQETQYF. DNA for the CDR3: TGCGCCAGCAGCTTTGTTTACAGGGGGCGAGGACAAGAGACCCAGTACTTC.

This clone has a single count. The genes are TRBV6-5 and TRBJ2-7; TRBD2 agrees at 16 bases. J was trimmed by 12 bases and V by 2 bases; bases with no gene match: 10. The CDR3 runs 16 residues. Germline CDR1 and CDR2: MNHEY and SVGAGI. The DNA of the CDR3 is TGTGCCAGCAGTTACACCCAGGGACTAGCGGGAGGGAAAGTGTACTTC. Amino acids: CASSYTQGLAGGKVYF.

This chain connects TRBV2 to TRBJ2-5; TRBD1 aligns across 9 bases. The CDR3 has 16 amino acids. Germline values: CDR1 SNHLY, CDR2 FYNNEI. With 4 bases clipped from V and 1 base from J, the junction kept 7 bases outside the gene matches. The CDR3 region is CASSGGQGVSQETQYF. The CDR3 coding sequence is TGTGCCAGCAGTGGGGGACAGGGAGTCTCCCAAGAGACCCAGTACTTC.

This chain connects TRBV7-2 to TRBJ2-7; 11 bases fit TRBD2. Germline V gene sequence: CDR1 SGHTA, CDR2 FQGNSA. The length of the CDR3 is 18 residues. V lost 2 bases, J lost 2 bases, and 11 bases stayed unmatched. CDR3 region: CASSLTSGGLRGAYEQYF. CDR3 coding DNA: TGTGCCAGCAGCTTAACTAGCGGGGGCCTTAGGGGGGCCTACGAGCAGTACTTC.

This chain links TRBV3-1 (or the pseudogene TRBV3-2) with TRBJ2-7; 10 nucleotides align to TRBD2. The CDR3 totals 16 residues. Germline V lookup: CDR1 LGHDT, CDR2 YNNKEL (reference sequence). Losses at the gene ends were 1 base for V and 3 bases for J; bases not matched to a gene: 6. This chain's CDR3 is CASSQGLTSGRYEQYF. CDR3 bases: TGTGCCAGCAGCCAAGGCCTGACTAGCGGGCGCTACGAGCAGTACTTC.

This rearrangement joins TRBV3-1 (or the pseudogene TRBV3-2) to TRBJ2-3, with 15 bases aligning to TRBD2. Germline assignment: CDR1 LGHDT and CDR2 YNNKEL (reference sequence). This CDR3 has 18 amino acids. Trimming removed 3 bases from V and 1 base from J; junction bases left unmatched: 5. In DNA, the CDR3 is TGTGCCAGCAGCCAGAGGACTAGCGGGGGGGCGGGCACAGATACGCAGTATTTT. Its protein is CASSQRTSGGAGTDTQYF.

This clone is a singleton in its sample. CDR3 loop: CASSDAVQYQETQYF. In DNA, the CDR3 is TGTGCCAGCAGTGACGCGGTTCAGTACCAAGAGACCCAGTACTTC. This rearrangement joins TRBV2 to TRBJ2-5, with unresolved D. The ends were cut back, 3 bases at V and 0 bases at J, with 11 bases in the middle. This CDR3 region has 15 residues. Per germline, CDR1 SNHLY and CDR2 FYNNEI.

This chain uses TRBV5-8 with TRBJ2-5, with 10 bases aligning to TRBD2. The CDR3 runs 17 residues. Trimming at V came to 1 base and at J to 5 bases, leaving 11 bases not matched to a gene. Per germline, CDR1 SGHTS and CDR2 YDEGEE. In DNA form, the CDR3 reads TGTGCCAGCAGCTTGAGGAGCGGGGGGGCCAATTGGGAGACCCAGTACTTC. Its protein is CASSLRSGGANWETQYF.

The chain uses TRBV6-5 and TRBJ2-7, with a tentative D call TRBD1 (5 bases). Per the germline V gene, CDR1 is MNHEY and CDR2 is SVGAGI. Trimming cost V 7 bases and J 2 bases, with 18 bases left between them. CDR3 length: 15 residues. The chain's CDR3 is CASIVSTVSAYEQYF. For the CDR3, the DNA is TGTGCCAGCATCGTTTCGACAGTATCTGCCTACGAGCAGTACTTC.